One sample yielded the 8 T cell receptor beta chains listed below, sequenced in a study of T cell responses to AZD1222 COVID-19 vaccine. Sequencing was performed with immunoSEQ multiplex PCR; in TCRdb, only in-frame clones are kept and a portion is missing. Counted here are about 130,000 clones, roughly 87% occurring once; the ten biggest clones make up over 5%. This specimen was peripheral blood, taken 28 days after the second AZD1222 dose. All receptors derive from an adult who received the AZD1222 COVID-19 vaccine.

This chain uses TRBV7-9 with TRBJ2-2; D uncertain. The CDR3 runs to 15 residues. Germline values: CDR1 SEHNR, CDR2 FQNEAQ (reference sequence). Trimming stripped 3 bases from V and 1 base from J, with 9 bases between. The CDR3 nucleotides read TGTGCCAGCAGCTTGGCGGTAATGAACACCGGGGAGCTGTTTTTT. It encodes CASSLAVMNTGELFF.

This clone was seen more than once but under ten times. The V and J genes are TRBV30 and TRBJ1-6; no clear D. The CDR3 contains 12 residues. The ends were cut back, 4 bases at V and 7 bases at J, with 8 bases in the middle. Germline-derived CDR1 and CDR2 are GTSNPN and SVGIG (reference sequence). The CDR3 reads CAWNFGNSPLHF. CDR3 nucleotide sequence: TGTGCCTGGAACTTCGGGAATTCACCCCTCCACTTT.

The chain recombines TRBV5-8 with TRBJ1-6; D not certain. V shed 4 bases and J shed 6 bases, with 14 bases lying between them. Germline assignment: CDR1 SGHTS and CDR2 YDEGEE. There are 15 residues in the CDR3. The CDR3 sequence is CASSPPGGLNSPLHF. In DNA form, the CDR3 reads TGTGCCAGCAGCCCCCCCGGAGGACTTAATTCACCCCTCCACTTT.

The chain recombines TRBV19 with TRBJ2-3; 12 bases match TRBD2. V shed 6 bases and J 4 bases; nucleotides not matched to a gene: 5. The CDR3 runs 15 residues. The germline V gene has CDR1 LNHDA and CDR2 SQIVND (reference sequence). The CDR3 DNA follows: TGTGCCAGTAGGGCGACTAGCGGGAGTGCAGATACGCAGTATTTT. This codes for CASRATSGSADTQYF.

The chain carries TRBV18 and TRBJ1-1; 7 nucleotides agree with TRBD1. The germline V gene has CDR1 KGHSH and CDR2 LQKENI. This CDR3 is built from 16 residues. The junction had 6 bases not matched to a gene; V was cut back by 1 base and J by 1 base. DNA for the CDR3: TGTGCCAGCTCACCACGAACAGGGGCTACGAACACTGAAGCTTTCTTT. Its protein product is CASSPRTGATNTEAFF.

This clone was found once. V gene TRBV7-2 combines with J gene TRBJ1-2; D is perhaps TRBD1 (6 bases). The V and J ends lost 1 base and 3 bases respectively, with 12 bases between them. The germline CDR1 and CDR2 sequences are SGHTA and FQGNSA. CDR3 size: 15 residues. DNA for the CDR3: TGTGCCAGCAGCTTAGAACAGGGAGGAGACTATGGCTACACCTTC. Amino acid sequence: CASSLEQGGDYGYTF. Looking up the rest from reference TRBV7-2 and TRBJ1-2 gives the full variable domain: GAGVSQSPSNKVTEKGKDVELRCDPISGHTALYWYRQSLGQGLEFLIYFQGNSAPDKSGLPSDRFSAERTGGSVSTLTIQRTQQEDSAVYLCASSLEQGGDYGYTFGSGTRLTVV.

The rearrangement joins TRBV11-3 to TRBJ2-7, with a possible D match to TRBD1 (6 bases). Germline CDR1 is SGHNT and CDR2 is YENEEA. The CDR3 has 15 amino acids. The germline V and J ends were trimmed by 2 bases and 2 bases, with 13 bases remaining between them. The CDR3 here is CASSLQTGPPYEQYF. The CDR3 DNA is TGTGCCAGCAGCTTACAGACAGGACCTCCCTACGAGCAGTACTTC.

The count of this clone is one. The J gene is TRBJ1-4, the V gene TRBV5-8; no definite D call. The CDR3 extends over 14 amino acids. V was trimmed by 6 bases and J by 5 bases, leaving 14 bases between them. Germline CDR1 is SGHTS and CDR2 is YDEGEE. The CDR3 spells CASTQRRANEKLFF. CDR3 DNA: TGTGCCAGCACCCAGCGAAGGGCAAATGAAAAACTGTTTTTT.